Listed here are 6 T cell receptor beta chains from one sample, sequenced in a study of cytotoxic CD8 clonotypes in ibrutinib-treated CLL (dated by TCRdb to the early 2020s). Library generation was performed with the immunoSEQ multiplex PCR assay. What TCRdb holds here is the immuneACCESS table cut down to in-frame rearrangements. Part of the clones is not present; checked against another copy, under half of the missing clones reflect an unresolved V gene, and the others are unexplained. Across this sample there are about 160,000 clones, with roughly four fifths seen only once. The top ten clones comprise over 4.5% of the sample. Sample time point, as interpreted from the label and publication: roughly 2 years on ibrutinib. The sequencing used PBMCs, collected after 24 months of ibrutinib treatment. These TCRs come from a human donor with chronic lymphocytic leukemia.

The chain joins TRBV18 to TRBJ2-2; D not certain. Deletions cut 0 bases from V and 8 bases from J, with 4 bases between. Germline V CDR1 and CDR2: KGHSH, LQKENI. This CDR3 spans 12 amino acids. The CDR3 bases are TGTGCCAGCTCACCACCGAGGGGGGAGCTGTTTTTT. Translation gives CASSPPRGELFF. Supplemented by reference TRBV18 and TRBJ2-2, the full variable domain reads NAGVMQNPRHLVRRRGQEARLRCSPMKGHSHVYWYRQLPEEGLKFMVYLQKENIIDESGMPKERFSAEFPKEGPSILRIQQVVRGDSAAYFCASSPPRGELFFGEGSRLTVL.

This clone came up a few times. This chain uses TRBV4-3 with TRBJ2-2; D is ambiguous. Deletions cut 4 bases from V and 6 bases from J, with 15 bases between. The CDR3 contains 15 residues. The germline V gene encodes CDR1 LGHNA and CDR2 YSLEER. The CDR3 coding sequence is TGCGCCAGCAGCCTGGTTCTCAGGCAAGCCGGGGAGCTGTTTTTT. As protein: CASSLVLRQAGELFF.

The chain joins TRBV4-1 to TRBJ2-3, with TRBD2 matching over 15 bases. Unmatched junction bases numbered 8, after V lost 5 bases and J lost 2 bases. The CDR3 totals 18 residues. The V gene's germline CDR1 is MGHRA and CDR2 YSYEKL. The CDR3 DNA is TGCGCCAGCAGCTTAGGACTAGCGGGGGGGTGGGCCACAGATACGCAGTATTTT. Residues: CASSLGLAGGWATDTQYF.

This clone was observed a few times. The CDR3 DNA follows: TGTGCCAGCTCACCACGGGCCCGGGCGGGTTCCACAGATACGCAGTATTTT. Protein product: CASSPRARAGSTDTQYF. This chain connects TRBV18 to TRBJ2-3; a weak D match, TRBD2 (5 bases). The V and J ends lost 1 base and 2 bases respectively, with 16 bases between them. CDR1 KGHSH and CDR2 LQKENI come from the germline V gene. The CDR3 contains 17 residues.

This clone has just a few counts. The chain couples TRBV6-1 to TRBJ1-5; D not certain. The CDR3 is 14 amino acids. The ends were cut back, 8 bases at V and 0 bases at J, with 11 bases in the middle. In germline, CDR1 is MNHNS, CDR2 SASEGT. CDR3 sequence reads: CASSRSDSNQPQHF. CDR3 nucleotide sequence: TGTGCCAGCTCGAGGTCAGATAGCAATCAGCCCCAGCATTTT.

The chain has TRBV29-1 and TRBJ1-1; 7 bases match TRBD1. Germline CDR1 and CDR2: SQVTM and ANQGSEA. Trimming removed 8 bases from V and 1 base from J; junction bases left unmatched: 7. There are 13 residues in the CDR3. CDR3 protein: CSLLTGANTEAFF. CDR3 coding DNA: TGCAGCCTATTAACAGGGGCGAACACTGAAGCTTTCTTT.